This TCR beta chain was profiled in a study of blood T cell repertoires in COVID-19. Across the study: Acute-phase and convalescent COVID-19 samples originated in the United States, Italy and Spain. The cDNA or gDNA used as material had been derived from T cells, B-cell-depleted T cells, or PBMCs.

Germline-derived CDR1 and CDR2 are MNHEY and SMNVEV (reference sequence). Trimming took 6 bases from V and 5 from J; bases not matched to a gene: 6. The CDR3 loop spans 14 amino acids. As originally analysed: Scientists estimated how many nucleated cells there were by amplifying reference gene primers. The protocol was immunoSEQ multiplex PCR, while the TCRdb copy is restricted to in-frame clones and leaves out a portion. V, J and clone size reflect that table, while D and trimming were determined from the DNA. Of about 130,000 clones in the sample, approximately 83% were seen once. This clone has just a few counts.

The TCR was taken from a woman in her forties or fifties with acute or convalescent COVID-19. The genes are TRBV27 and TRBJ1-5; 8 bases map to TRBD1. Sequencing was carried out using peripheral blood. The CDR3 DNA is TGTGCCAGCAGCCTGACAGGGGTGCATCAGCCCCAGCATTTT. Translated: CASSLTGVHQPQHF.